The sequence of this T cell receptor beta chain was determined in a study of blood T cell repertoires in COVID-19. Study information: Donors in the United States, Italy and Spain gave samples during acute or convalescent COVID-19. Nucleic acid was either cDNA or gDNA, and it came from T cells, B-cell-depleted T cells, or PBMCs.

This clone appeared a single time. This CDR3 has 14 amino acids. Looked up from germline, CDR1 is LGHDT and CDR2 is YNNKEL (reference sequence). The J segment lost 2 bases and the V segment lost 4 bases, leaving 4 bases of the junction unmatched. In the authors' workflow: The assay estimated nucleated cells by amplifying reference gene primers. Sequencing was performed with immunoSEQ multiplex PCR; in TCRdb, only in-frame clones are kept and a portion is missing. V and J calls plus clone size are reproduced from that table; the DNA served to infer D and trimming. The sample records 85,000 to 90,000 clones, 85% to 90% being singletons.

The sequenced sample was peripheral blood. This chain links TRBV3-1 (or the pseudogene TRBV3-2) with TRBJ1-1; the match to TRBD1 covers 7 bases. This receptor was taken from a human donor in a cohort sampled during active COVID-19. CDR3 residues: CASSPQGINTEAFF. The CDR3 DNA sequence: TGTGCCAGCAGCCCACAGGGGATTAACACTGAAGCTTTCTTT.